A selection of T cell receptor beta chains follows, all from one sample in a study of CD8 T cells in Susac syndrome. Via MiXCR, TCRdb re-called the immunoSEQ multiplex PCR reads, giving one row per CDR3 protein. The table lists over 350,000 distinct CDR3 sequences, approximately 89% of them singletons. The sample was CD8+ T cells from PBMCs. These receptors were collected from a human donor with multiple sclerosis. The CDR3 runs from the conserved cysteine through the conserved F or W. A D gene is named only where the DNA matches it firmly. Rows may omit the clone size; those that give it use once, few, many or a size class.

clone_size: -
d_call: -
v_call: TRBV2
j_call: TRBJ2-2
cdr3_aa: CASSSGGATGELFF
cdr3_nt: TGTGCCAGCAGTAGTGGGGGGGCCACCGGGGAGCTGTTTTTT

clone_size: -
d_call: -
v_call: TRBV5-1
j_call: TRBJ2-1
cdr3_aa: CASSSNRQDHNEQFF
cdr3_nt: TGCGCCAGCAGCTCCAATCGACAGGATCACAATGAGCAGTTCTTC

clone_size: -
d_call: -
v_call: TRBV10-3
j_call: TRBJ2-6
cdr3_aa: CAPTAHSGANVLTF
cdr3_nt: TGTGCCCCCACGGCCCACTCTGGGGCCAACGTCCTGACTTTC

clone_size: -
d_call: TRBD2
v_call: TRBV27
j_call: TRBJ2-5
cdr3_aa: CASSLLHRASGNLQETQYF
cdr3_nt: TGTGCCAGCAGTTTACTCCATAGGGCTAGCGGAAACCTTCAAGAGACCCAGTACTTC

clone_size: -
d_call: -
v_call: TRBV6-6
j_call: TRBJ1-5
cdr3_aa: CASSYAEGGTQPQHF
cdr3_nt: TGTGCCAGCAGTTACGCTGAGGGAGGAACTCAGCCCCAGCATTTT

clone_size: -
d_call: -
v_call: TRBV6-6
j_call: TRBJ2-7
cdr3_aa: CASSYDRTYEQYF
cdr3_nt: TGTGCCAGCAGTTATGACAGAACCTACGAGCAGTACTTC

clone_size: -
d_call: TRBD1
v_call: TRBV5-1
j_call: TRBJ1-2
cdr3_aa: CASSSTGAGDGYTF
cdr3_nt: TGCGCCAGCAGCTCGACAGGGGCTGGGGATGGCTACACCTTC

clone_size: few
d_call: -
v_call: TRBV18
j_call: TRBJ1-1
cdr3_aa: CASSPPTTEAFF
cdr3_nt: TGTGCCAGCTCACCACCGACAACTGAAGCTTTCTTT

clone_size: -
d_call: -
v_call: TRBV6-1
j_call: TRBJ1-4
cdr3_aa: CASSELRIGNEKLFF
cdr3_nt: TGTGCCAGCAGTGAATTGCGTATCGGTAATGAAAAACTGTTTTTT

clone_size: -
d_call: TRBD1
v_call: TRBV27
j_call: TRBJ2-5
cdr3_aa: CASSLSGTGPGYQETQYF
cdr3_nt: TGTGCCAGCAGTTTATCGGGGACAGGGCCGGGGTACCAAGAGACCCAGTACTTC